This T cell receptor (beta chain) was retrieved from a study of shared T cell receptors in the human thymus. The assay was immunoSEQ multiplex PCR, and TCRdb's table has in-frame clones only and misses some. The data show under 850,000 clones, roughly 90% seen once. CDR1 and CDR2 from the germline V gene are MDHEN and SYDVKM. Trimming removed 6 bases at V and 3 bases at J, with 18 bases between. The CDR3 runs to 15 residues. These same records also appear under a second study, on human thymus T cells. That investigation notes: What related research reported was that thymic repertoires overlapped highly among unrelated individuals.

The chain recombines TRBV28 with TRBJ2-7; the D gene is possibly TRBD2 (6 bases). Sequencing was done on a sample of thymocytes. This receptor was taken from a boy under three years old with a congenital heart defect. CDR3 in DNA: TGTGCCAGCAGCCCCCCGAGGGACTTTCTCTACGAGCAGTACTTC. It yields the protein CASSPPRDFLYEQYF. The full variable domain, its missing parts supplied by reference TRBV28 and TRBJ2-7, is DVKVTQSSRYLVKRTGEKVFLECVQDMDHENMFWYRQDPGLGLRLIYFSYDVKMKEKGDIPEGYSVSREKKERFSLILESASTNQTSMYLCASSPPRDFLYEQYFGPGTRLTVT.